The 29 T cell receptor beta chains below come from one sample, sequenced in a study of blood T cell repertoires in COVID-19. TCRdb's table, derived via immunoSEQ multiplex PCR, lists solely in-frame clones and lacks some. There are approximately 100,000 clones in the sample; over 65% occur only once, and approximately 18% lies in the top ten. The sample comprised peripheral blood. The receptors come from a woman in her fifties or sixties with acute or convalescent COVID-19.

The chain couples TRBV10-3 to TRBJ1-3; the match to TRBD1 covers 7 bases. Germline V gene sequence: CDR1 ENHRY, CDR2 SYGVKD. Unmatched junction bases numbered 5, after V lost 5 bases and J lost 4 bases. This CDR3 is built from 14 residues. The CDR3 DNA is TGTGCCATCAGTTATGGGACAGCAGGAAACACCATATATTTT. Translating gives CAISYGTAGNTIYF.

The chain is built from TRBV6-5 and TRBJ1-5; 8 bases align to TRBD1. The V segment lost 7 bases and the J segment 5 bases; nucleotides outside the gene matches: 10. Germline-derived CDR1 and CDR2 are MNHEY and SVGAGI. The CDR3 is 15 residues long. CDR3 sequence: CASKPMDRDHQPQHF. DNA for the CDR3: TGTGCCAGCAAACCTATGGACAGGGACCATCAGCCCCAGCATTTT.

About this clone: Germline and junction disagree at one end, which may indicate a read error. This chain joins TRBV10-2 and TRBJ2-6; a weak D match, TRBD1 (5 bases). The CDR3 sequence is 14 residues long. Germline CDR1 and CDR2: WSHSY and SAAADI. CDR3 in amino acids: CASRQESEANVLTF. Written as DNA, the CDR3 is TGCGCCAGCAGACAGGAGTCTGAGGCCAACGTCCTGACTTTC.

The J gene is TRBJ2-5, the V gene TRBV28; D is perhaps TRBD1 (6 bases). The germline V gene encodes CDR1 MDHEN and CDR2 SYDVKM. V was clipped by 5 bases and J by 2 bases, with 12 bases between them. This CDR3 is built from 14 residues. The CDR3 region is CASSPIGGQETQYF. The CDR3 coding sequence is TGTGCCAGCAGTCCGATAGGGGGACAAGAGACCCAGTACTTC.

The rearrangement links TRBV7-3 to TRBJ1-1; a weak D match, TRBD1 (6 bases). This CDR3 has 14 amino acids. The ends were cut back, 4 bases at V and 4 bases at J, with 13 bases in the middle. Looked up from germline, CDR1 is SGHTA and CDR2 is FQGTGA. This CDR3 is CASSSTGSATEAFF. The CDR3 nucleotides are TGTGCCAGCAGCTCCACAGGGTCGGCCACTGAAGCTTTCTTT. The full variable domain, with the rest looked up from reference TRBV7-3 and TRBJ1-1, is GAGVSQTPSNKVTEKGKYVELRCDPISGHTALYWYRQSLGQGPEFLIYFQGTGAADDSGLPNDRFFAVRPEGSVSTLKIQRTERGDSAVYLCASSSTGSATEAFFGQGTRLTVV.

The chain combines TRBV19 with TRBJ1-4, with 8 bases that match TRBD1. Trimming at V came to 7 bases and at J to 9 bases, leaving 10 bases not matched to a gene. This CDR3 contains 14 residues. Germline V gene sequence: CDR1 LNHDA, CDR2 SQIVND (reference sequence). The CDR3 sequence is CASTFRDRGQKLFF. The CDR3 DNA reads as TGTGCCAGTACCTTCCGCGACAGGGGTCAAAAACTGTTTTTT.

This rearrangement joins TRBV30 to TRBJ2-3, with D tentatively TRBD2 (5 bases). This CDR3 spans 12 amino acids. Trimming stripped 4 bases from V and 5 bases from J, with 10 bases between. Germline values: CDR1 GTSNPN, CDR2 SVGIG (reference sequence). This CDR3 is CAWIPGIDTQYF. The CDR3, as DNA: TGTGCCTGGATCCCGGGGATAGATACGCAGTATTTT. The full variable domain, with the rest looked up from reference TRBV30 and TRBJ2-3, is SQTIHQWPATLVQPVGSPLSLECTVEGTSNPNLYWYRQAAGRGLQLLFYSVGIGQISSEVPQNLSASRPQDRQFILSSKKLLLSDSGFYLCAWIPGIDTQYFGPGTRLTVL.

This clone was counted between two and nine times. The chain's CDR3 is CANQQGGYNSPLHF. CDR3 coding DNA: TGTGCGAACCAGCAGGGGGGTTATAATTCACCCCTCCACTTT. The chain links TRBV28 to TRBJ1-6; 7 bases agree with TRBD1. This CDR3 is 14 amino acids long. Germline V gene data show CDR1 as MDHEN and CDR2 as SYDVKM.

CDR3 residues: CASSPRTGGGYTEAFF. CDR3 sequence (DNA): TGTGCCAGTAGCCCCAGGACAGGGGGCGGGTACACTGAAGCTTTCTTT. J is TRBJ1-1 and V is TRBV19, with TRBD1 matching over 11 bases. Per germline, CDR1 LNHDA and CDR2 SQIVND (reference sequence). The J segment lost 3 bases and the V segment lost 6 bases, leaving 9 bases of the junction unmatched. CDR3 length: 16 residues.

J is TRBJ2-7 and V is TRBV6-5; no clear D gene. Trimming removed 6 bases at V and 0 bases at J, with 9 bases between. CDR1 is MNHEY and CDR2 is SVGAGI in the germline V gene. The CDR3 sequence is 13 residues long. The CDR3 nucleotides are TGTGCCAGCAGCAGACTCGACTCCTACGAGCAGTACTTC. Protein: CASSRLDSYEQYF.

The chain couples TRBV19 to TRBJ1-2; 7 bases agree with TRBD1. With 1 base clipped from V and 2 bases from J, the junction kept 1 base outside the gene matches. Germline V gene data show CDR1 as LNHDA and CDR2 as SQIVND (reference sequence). This CDR3 has 14 residues. This CDR3 is CASSIVGQNYGYTF. DNA of the CDR3: TGTGCCAGTAGTATAGTGGGACAGAACTATGGCTACACCTTC.

CDR3 coding DNA: TGCGCCAGCAGCCGGACAGACCAGGACTACGAGCAGTACTTC. Translation gives CASSRTDQDYEQYF. The V and J genes are TRBV4-3 and TRBJ2-7, with D maybe TRBD1 (6 bases). This CDR3 has 14 residues. Germline V gene sequence: CDR1 LGHNA, CDR2 YSLEER. Trimming stripped 4 bases from V and 3 bases from J, with 13 bases between.

V and J are TRBV14 and TRBJ1-4; D is unclear. Trimming took 1 base from V and 10 from J, leaving 13 bases between them. Looked up from germline, CDR1 is SGHDN and CDR2 is FVKESK. The CDR3 contains 14 residues. In DNA form, the CDR3 reads TGTGCCAGCAGCCAAGGGGCCCAGCGGCGAAAACTGTTTTTT. Translation: CASSQGAQRRKLFF.

The chain links TRBV6-5 to TRBJ2-1; possible D gene TRBD2, 6 bases. CDR1 MNHEY and CDR2 SVGAGI come from the germline V gene. This CDR3 has 10 amino acids. The germline V and J ends were trimmed by 10 bases and 10 bases, with 11 bases remaining between them. This CDR3 is CATWGDEQFF. For the CDR3, the DNA is TGTGCCACATGGGGGGACGAGCAGTTCTTC.

The chain has TRBV28 and TRBJ1-2; D remains unclear. The CDR3 runs 11 residues. Per the germline V gene, CDR1 is MDHEN and CDR2 is SYDVKM. Trimming took 5 bases from V and 6 from J, leaving 7 bases between them. The chain's CDR3 is CASSPQDGYTF. CDR3 coding DNA: TGTGCCAGCAGTCCCCAGGATGGCTACACCTTC.

V is TRBV29-1 and J is TRBJ1-3; 8 bases align to TRBD1. Trimming removed 7 bases from V and 1 base from J; junction bases left unmatched: 3. CDR1 and CDR2 from the germline V gene are SQVTM and ANQGSEA. There are 13 residues in the CDR3. In DNA, the CDR3 is TGCAGCGCACGGACAGGGTCTGGAAACACCATATATTTT. Translated, it gives CSARTGSGNTIYF.

A note on this clone: The same CDR3 can be traced to other DNA sequences in this sample. The chain is built from TRBV18 and TRBJ1-1, with 9 positions matching TRBD1. This CDR3 is built from 14 residues. J was trimmed by 1 base and V by 4 bases; bases with no gene match: 1. Germline-derived CDR1 and CDR2 are KGHSH and LQKENI. The CDR3 nucleotides are TGTGCCAGCTCACTGACAGGGGGGAACACTGAAGCTTTCTTT. This translates into CASSLTGGNTEAFF.

This rearrangement joins TRBV5-1 to TRBJ2-1, with 10 bases identical to TRBD2. Germline V gene sequence: CDR1 SGHRS, CDR2 YFSETQ. J gave up 6 bases and V 0 bases, and 9 bases lay outside the gene matches. The CDR3 has 17 amino acids. The CDR3 nucleotides read TGCGCCAGCAGCTTGGGCCCAGCGGGAGGGCCAGGCAATGAGCAGTTCTTC. This translates into CASSLGPAGGPGNEQFF.

By share, this clone counts as large. The CDR3, as DNA: TGTGCCAGCAGCTTAATAGGTGGCGCGGGAGCCATAGAGACCCAGTACTTC. Encoded protein: CASSLIGGAGAIETQYF. V usage is TRBV7-8 and J usage is TRBJ2-5; 7 bases fit TRBD2. Trimming at V came to 2 bases and at J to 4 bases, leaving 13 bases not matched to a gene. Germline V CDR1 and CDR2: SGHVS, FQNEAQ. CDR3 length: 17 amino acids.

The chain recombines TRBV7-9 with TRBJ2-5, with 11 bases that match TRBD1. The CDR3 runs 18 residues. The trim removed 4 bases at V and 5 bases at J, leaving 15 bases unmatched. The V gene's germline CDR1 is SEHNR and CDR2 FQNEAQ (reference sequence). The chain's CDR3 is CASSSNPGQGDAWETQYF. The CDR3 coding sequence is TGTGCCAGCAGCTCAAACCCGGGACAGGGGGACGCGTGGGAGACCCAGTACTTC.

The chain recombines TRBV5-4 with TRBJ1-1; 11 bases match TRBD1. The junction had 7 bases not matched to a gene; V was cut back by 4 bases and J by 5 bases. Germline CDR1 and CDR2: SGHNT and YYREEE (reference sequence). This CDR3 region has 15 residues. CDR3 in amino acids: CASSKDRGQGTEAFF. CDR3 sequence (DNA): TGTGCCAGCAGCAAGGACAGGGGGCAAGGGACTGAAGCTTTCTTT.

The chain has TRBV9 and TRBJ2-6; TRBD1 matches 10 bases. The CDR3 loop spans 20 amino acids. With V trimmed by 3 bases and J by 0 bases, 12 bases remained unmatched. Germline CDR1 reads SGDLS; CDR2 reads YYNGEE. CDR3 in DNA: TGTGCCAGCAGCGGGGTGGGGGACAGGGGCCGAACCTCTGGGGCCAACGTCCTGACTTTC. Protein: CASSGVGDRGRTSGANVLTF.

This clone was detected only once. CDR3 DNA: TGTGCCAACCTACAGATTCCAAACTATGGCTACACCTTC. Translated, it gives CANLQIPNYGYTF. The chain carries TRBV6-4 and TRBJ1-2, with unresolved D. V lost 10 bases and J 2 bases, leaving 14 bases between the germline ends. Germline V CDR1 and CDR2: MRHNA, SNTAGT. This CDR3 comprises 13 residues.

V usage is TRBV15 and J usage is TRBJ1-6; D remains unclear. This CDR3 is built from 12 residues. Germline CDR1 reads LNHNV; CDR2 reads YYDKDF (reference sequence). V was clipped by 3 bases and J by 7 bases, with 4 bases between them. Written as DNA, the CDR3 is TGTGCCACCAGCAGTCAGAATTCACCCCTCCACTTT. It codes for CATSSQNSPLHF.

The CDR3 DNA is TGCAGCGCAAGTCCGAGGGTGTACAATGAGCAGTTCTTC. Residues: CSASPRVYNEQFF. V and J are TRBV29-1 and TRBJ2-1, with D possibly being TRBD2 (5 bases). Germline V CDR1 and CDR2: SQVTM, ANQGSEA. The CDR3 runs to 13 residues. Trimming left V 7 bases short and J 4 bases short, with 14 bases between.

In nucleotides, the CDR3 is TGTGCCAGCAGTTTAGCGGGGGATCCCCTAAGGCAGTACTTC. Protein: CASSLAGDPLRQYF. The chain joins TRBV6-6 to TRBJ2-7; 9 positions match TRBD2. V lost 4 bases to trimming and J lost 9 bases; unmatched junction nucleotides: 10. CDR3 size: 14 residues. CDR1 and CDR2 (germline): MNHNY, SVGAGI (reference sequence).

The V call is TRBV18, the J call TRBJ2-5, with D possibly being TRBD1 (6 bases). Trimming left V 5 bases short and J 5 bases short, with 18 bases between. The CDR3 is made up of 15 amino acids. The germline CDR1 and CDR2 sequences are KGHSH and LQKENI. CDR3 protein: CASSGGRGPRETQYF. The CDR3 bases are TGTGCCAGCTCAGGGGGCCGGGGCCCCCGGGAGACCCAGTACTTC.

The chain is built from TRBV29-1 and TRBJ1-2, with D possibly matching TRBD1 (6 bases). The CDR3 covers 13 residues. CDR1 is SQVTM and CDR2 is ANQGSEA in the germline V gene. V shed 0 bases and J shed 7 bases, with 12 bases lying between them. The CDR3 DNA reads TGCAGCGTTGAAGAAGGGAACAGGGTTGGCTACACCTTC. It yields the protein CSVEEGNRVGYTF.

This chain joins TRBV3-1 (or the pseudogene TRBV3-2) and TRBJ2-5; D uncertain. Germline V gene sequence: CDR1 LGHDT, CDR2 YNNKEL (reference sequence). The CDR3 has 14 amino acids. Trimming cost V 0 bases and J 3 bases, with 8 bases left between them. The CDR3 reads CASSQEGGEETQYF. In DNA form, the CDR3 reads TGTGCCAGCAGCCAAGAGGGTGGAGAAGAGACCCAGTACTTC.